The 22 T cell receptor beta chains given below trace back to one sample, sequenced in a study of spatial heterogeneity in lung cancer. Study-level points and caveats: Counts that tracked tumor mutation counts were those of expanded intratumoral alpha and beta TCRs.

The time point was: sample taken at primary tumor resection. MiXCR, applied by TCRdb to the 5' RACE reads, yields one record per CDR3 protein. This table holds about 5,000 distinct CDR3 sequences, roughly 17% found once. These receptors have no known antigen. The sample was lung tumor tissue, taken at surgery. These receptor sequences come from a male donor with early-stage non-small cell lung cancer.

This clonotype rates as medium-sized. V gene TRBV6-5 combines with J gene TRBJ2-7, with 12 bases fitting TRBD1. The CDR3 runs to 15 residues. The junction had 5 bases not matched to a gene; V was cut back by 6 bases and J by 2 bases. Germline V gene lookup returns CDR1 MNHEY and CDR2 SVGAGI. This chain's CDR3 is CASSQGQGAPYEQYF. In nucleotides, the CDR3 is TGTGCCAGCAGCCAGGGACAGGGGGCTCCCTACGAGCAGTACTTC.

The chain combines TRBV3-1 with TRBJ2-1, with 8 bases matching TRBD2. This CDR3 contains 15 residues. Trimming took 1 base from V and 9 from J; bases not matched to a gene: 8. Germline V gene sequence: CDR1 LGHDT, CDR2 YNNKEL (reference sequence). The CDR3 coding sequence is TGTGCCAGCAGCCAAGGGCGGGGGGCTGTTGTTGAGCAGTTCTTC. Protein product: CASSQGRGAVVEQFF.

This clonotype rates as medium-sized. V is TRBV5-4 and J is TRBJ2-3; TRBD2 matches at 7 bases. Trimming at V came to 4 bases and at J to 4 bases, leaving 9 bases not matched to a gene. The germline gives CDR1 SGHNT, CDR2 YYREEE (reference sequence). CDR3 size: 15 residues. DNA of the CDR3: TGTGCCAGCAGCCTGGGGGGGGTTCGGTCAGATACGCAGTATTTT. Translated: CASSLGGVRSDTQYF.

Judged by abundance, this clonotype is large. V and J are TRBV7-2 and TRBJ2-7; D is possibly TRBD2 (6 bases). Per germline, CDR1 SGHTA and CDR2 FQGNSA. Trimming took off 5 bases at V and 3 bases at J, with 11 bases between the two ends. The CDR3 sequence is 13 residues long. The CDR3, as DNA: TGTGCCAGCAGCGGGGACTGGATCTACGAGCAGTACTTC. It yields the protein CASSGDWIYEQYF.

This clonotype was detected a few times. The CDR3 loop reads CASRAGDSTDTQYF. Here the CDR3 DNA reads TGTGCCAGCAGGGCGGGAGATTCCACAGATACGCAGTATTTT. The V call is TRBV12-3 or TRBV12-4, the J call TRBJ2-3; 7 nucleotides agree with TRBD2. The CDR3 runs 14 residues. V shed 6 bases and J 2 bases; nucleotides not matched to a gene: 5.

The sample holds one count of this clonotype. The chain employs TRBV2 and TRBJ2-3; 7 positions agree with TRBD2. After removal of 6 bases from V and 0 bases from J, the junction contained 3 bases not matched to a gene. Germline V gene data show CDR1 as SNHLY and CDR2 as FYNNEI. The CDR3 spans 14 residues. CDR3 residues: CASRVAGSTDTQYF. The DNA of the CDR3 is TGTGCCAGCAGGGTAGCGGGTAGCACAGATACGCAGTATTTT. The variable domain in full, with the rest retrieved from reference TRBV2 and TRBJ2-3, is EPEVTQTPSHQVTQMGQEVILRCVPISNHLYFYWYRQILGQKVEFLVSFYNNEISEKSEIFDDQFSVERPDGSNFTLKIRSTKLEDSAMYFCASRVAGSTDTQYFGPGTRLTVL.

This clonotype showed up just a few times. The V gene is TRBV24-1, the J gene TRBJ2-1, with a tentative D call TRBD2 (5 bases). The germline V gene encodes CDR1 KGHDR and CDR2 SFDVKD. The CDR3 spans 17 residues. Trimming removed 2 bases at V and 0 bases at J, with 13 bases between. The CDR3 coding sequence is TGTGCCACCAGTGATTCACTAGATTTAAGCTCCTACAATGAGCAGTTCTTC. Its translation is CATSDSLDLSSYNEQFF.

This clonotype appeared many times. The chain recombines TRBV2 with TRBJ1-2; 7 bases fit TRBD1. The germline V gene encodes CDR1 SNHLY and CDR2 FYNNEI. V dropped 4 bases and J dropped 3; count of bases not matched to a gene: 5. The CDR3 spans 14 residues. The CDR3 DNA sequence: TGTGCCAGCAGTGTCGGACAGGTGGACTATGGCTACACCTTC. Translation gives CASSVGQVDYGYTF. Using reference TRBV2 and TRBJ1-2 for the parts outside the CDR3, the full variable domain is EPEVTQTPSHQVTQMGQEVILRCVPISNHLYFYWYRQILGQKVEFLVSFYNNEISEKSEIFDDQFSVERPDGSNFTLKIRSTKLEDSAMYFCASSVGQVDYGYTFGSGTRLTVV.

This clonotype is deemed medium-sized. The genes are TRBV18 and TRBJ1-1; a possible D gene is TRBD1 (5 bases). The CDR3 runs 14 residues. Germline assignment: CDR1 KGHSH and CDR2 LQKENI. Trimming took 3 bases from V and 1 from J, leaving 9 bases between them. The CDR3 spells CASSPRTRNTEAFF. CDR3 coding DNA: TGTGCCAGCTCACCCCGGACAAGGAACACTGAAGCTTTCTTT.

By share of the sample, this clonotype is medium-sized (0.01 to 0.1%). The V gene is TRBV20-1, the J gene TRBJ2-7, with 15 nucleotides matching TRBD2. Trimming took 5 bases from V and 4 from J; bases not matched to a gene: 3. The CDR3 contains 14 residues. Per the germline V gene, CDR1 is DFQATT and CDR2 is SNEGSKA (reference sequence). In DNA form, the CDR3 reads TGCAGTGCTGCTGGGACTAGCGGGAGGTACGAGCAGTACTTC. Its translation: CSAAGTSGRYEQYF.

The gene calls are TRBV7-3 and TRBJ1-1; D gene ambiguous. The V and J ends lost 0 bases and 1 base respectively, with 3 bases between them. In germline, CDR1 is SGHTA, CDR2 FQGTGA. This CDR3 contains 13 residues. The CDR3 bases are TGTGCCAGCAGCTTAACGCAGAACACTGAAGCTTTCTTT. Translation gives CASSLTQNTEAFF.

By share, this clonotype ranks as medium-sized. The chain employs TRBV7-9 and TRBJ1-1; 9 bases agree with TRBD1. V shed 4 bases, J shed 4 bases, and the junction held 4 bases outside the gene matches. CDR3 size: 14 residues. CDR1 and CDR2 (germline): SEHNR, FQNEAQ (reference sequence). CDR3 in DNA: TGTGCCAGCAGCTCACAGGGGGCGGGCACTGAAGCTTTCTTT. Its translation is CASSSQGAGTEAFF.

The chain employs TRBV5-6 and TRBJ1-6; D is possibly TRBD1 (5 bases). Germline assignment: CDR1 SGHDT and CDR2 YYEEEE. The CDR3 covers 16 residues. V lost 0 bases to trimming and J lost 7 bases, with 14 bases between them. Here the CDR3 DNA reads TGTGCCAGCAGCTTGGCCATGGGACGGGACAATTCACCCCTCCACTTT. Protein sequence: CASSLAMGRDNSPLHF.

This clonotype showed up just a few times. The chain recombines TRBV27 with TRBJ2-7; 7 bases are shared with TRBD2. In germline, CDR1 is MNHEY, CDR2 SMNVEV (reference sequence). The V segment lost 7 bases and the J segment 5 bases; nucleotides outside the gene matches: 8. The CDR3 runs to 13 residues. Here the CDR3 reads CASMAGERDEQYF. The CDR3 DNA reads TGTGCCAGCATGGCGGGGGAGCGCGACGAGCAGTACTTC.

The J gene is TRBJ2-3, the V gene TRBV7-2, with TRBD2 matching over 8 bases. Per the germline V gene, CDR1 is SGHTA and CDR2 is FQGNSA. This CDR3 is 15 amino acids long. V lost 4 bases, J lost 9 bases, and 12 bases stayed unmatched. The CDR3 sequence is CASSSLMGSGNTQYF. DNA for the CDR3: TGTGCCAGCAGCTCCCTCATGGGTAGCGGGAACACGCAGTATTTT.

The sample holds many counts of this clonotype. Here the CDR3 reads CASSLWSQVEKLFF. CDR3 DNA: TGTGCCAGCAGTTTATGGTCGCAGGTCGAAAAACTGTTTTTT. The chain employs TRBV12-3 or TRBV12-4 and TRBJ1-4; D is unresolved. The CDR3 totals 14 residues. Trimming removed 2 bases from V and 8 bases from J, with 12 bases in between.

This clonotype is judged medium-sized. The chain combines TRBV20-1 with TRBJ2-1; the match to TRBD2 covers 15 bases. CDR3 length: 16 residues. J lost 10 bases, V lost 1 base, and 8 bases had no gene match. Germline V gene data show CDR1 as DFQATT and CDR2 as SNEGSKA (reference sequence). For the CDR3, the DNA is TGCAGTGCTAGAGGGACTAGCGGGAGGGACTCGGGGGAGCAGTTCTTC. As protein: CSARGTSGRDSGEQFF.

This clonotype rates as medium-sized (0.01 to 0.1%). This chain joins TRBV7-6 and TRBJ2-5; D is unclear. The CDR3 has 13 amino acids. Trimming removed 1 base at V and 2 bases at J, with 5 bases between. Germline values: CDR1 SGHVS, CDR2 FNYEAQ. CDR3 loop: CASSLGSQETQYF. The CDR3 nucleotides read TGTGCCAGCAGCTTAGGTTCACAAGAGACCCAGTACTTC.

This clonotype was counted ten times or more. This chain joins TRBV27 and TRBJ1-5, with D tentatively TRBD1 (5 bases). CDR3 length equals 15 residues. V lost 2 bases, J lost 3 bases, and 11 bases lay in between. Per the germline V gene, CDR1 is MNHEY and CDR2 is SMNVEV (reference sequence). As DNA, the CDR3 is TGTGCCAGCAGTTTAGAGGGACGCTTCAATCAGCCCCAGCATTTT. This codes for CASSLEGRFNQPQHF.

This clonotype was seen at least ten times. This chain uses TRBV2 with TRBJ1-1; D not resolved. The CDR3 totals 13 residues. V shed 2 bases and J shed 4 bases, with 8 bases lying between them. In germline, CDR1 is SNHLY, CDR2 FYNNEI. The CDR3 coding sequence is TGTGCCAGCAGTGAAAATTGGGGCACTGAAGCTTTCTTT. It encodes CASSENWGTEAFF.

The chain carries TRBV3-1 and TRBJ1-2; TRBD1 might be the D (5 bases). Germline V CDR1 and CDR2: LGHDT, YNNKEL (reference sequence). Trimming took 6 bases from V and 3 from J, leaving 11 bases between them. The CDR3 covers 13 residues. The CDR3 sequence: CASSTPGDYGYTF. The CDR3 DNA reads TGTGCCAGCAGTACTCCGGGGGACTATGGCTACACCTTC.

This clonotype showed up many times. This chain joins TRBV5-5 and TRBJ2-6; no reliable D call. The CDR3 totals 18 residues. The V end was cut by 2 bases, the J end by 0 bases, with 15 bases between. Germline V gene sequence: CDR1 SGHKS, CDR2 YYEKEE (reference sequence). The CDR3 nucleotides read TGTGCCAGCAGCTTCGGACCGTCTTTATTCTCTGGGGCCAACGTCCTGACTTTC. As protein: CASSFGPSLFSGANVLTF. Based on the CDR3 plus reference TRBV5-5 and TRBJ2-6, the full variable domain is DAGVTQSPTHLIKTRGQQVTLRCSPISGHKSVSWYQQVLGQGPQFIFQYYEKEERGRGNFPDRFSARQFPNYSSELNVNALLLGDSALYLCASSFGPSLFSGANVLTFGAGSRLTVL.